The TCR beta chain under discussion was sequenced for a study of blood T cell repertoires in COVID-19. V dropped 4 bases and J dropped 6; count of bases not matched to a gene: 9. Looked up from germline, CDR1 is LNHDA and CDR2 is SQIVND (reference sequence). There are 15 residues in the CDR3. Clones were read by immunoSEQ multiplex PCR, and TCRdb kept only the in-frame ones, dropping some. The sample includes 310,000 or so clones, about nine tenths of them seen just once. This chain uses TRBV19 with TRBJ1-5; TRBD1 matches at 7 bases. This clonotype originated in a woman aged 25-40 years who had recovered from COVID-19. Sequenced sample: PBMCs or T cells enriched from blood (not recorded which). CDR3 sequence reads: CASSTGQDSSQPQHF. The CDR3, as DNA: TGTGCCAGTAGTACCGGACAGGATTCGAGTCAGCCCCAGCATTTT.